The 8 T cell receptor beta chains reported below all come from one sample, sequenced in a study of T-cell reconstitution after alpha-beta-depleted transplantation in children. TCRbeta library preparation incorporated unique molecular identifiers. TCRdb re-analysed the PCR reads in MiXCR, keeping a single row per CDR3 protein. The data show 70,000 to 95,000 distinct CDR3 sequences, less than 20% seen once. Source: PBMCs, mostly from graft donor cells, taken 360 days after TCRalphabeta/CD19-depleted stem cell transplant. Receptor source: a male patient between 2 and 15 years old who had a stem cell transplant for acute lymphoblastic leukemia, so the T cells may come from the graft donor.

This clonotype came up a few times. The V gene is TRBV12-3 or TRBV12-4, the J gene TRBJ2-1, with 10 nucleotides matching TRBD2. The CDR3 contains 15 residues. Losses at the gene ends were 1 base for V and 6 bases for J; bases not matched to a gene: 3. The CDR3 here is CASSLVLAGTNEQFF. In DNA form, the CDR3 reads TGTGCCAGCAGTTTAGTACTAGCGGGGACCAATGAGCAGTTCTTC.

This clonotype was recorded many times. The rearrangement links TRBV6-5 to TRBJ1-1; no reliable D call. The CDR3 loop spans 15 amino acids. Trimming removed 2 bases at V and 5 bases at J, with 15 bases between. Germline V CDR1 and CDR2: MNHEY, SVGAGI. CDR3 in DNA: TGTGCCAGCAGTTACCAGGCGCGGATATTTACTGAAGCTTTCTTT. It encodes CASSYQARIFTEAFF.

This chain uses TRBV7-9 with TRBJ2-1; TRBD2 is a possible D gene (6 bases). The germline CDR1 and CDR2 sequences are SEHNR and FQNEAQ (reference sequence). The CDR3 has 15 amino acids. Between the trimmed V and J ends, which lost 8 bases and 12 bases, there was a span of 26 bases. CDR3 DNA: TGTGCCAGCGGCAACCCTAGGGGACCCCGCGGGATGCAGTTCTTC. This sequence encodes CASGNPRGPRGMQFF.

The chain combines TRBV4-1 with TRBJ2-5; 7 bases are shared with TRBD2. V lost 1 base, J lost 3 bases, and 2 bases stayed unmatched. This CDR3 contains 14 residues. Germline assignment: CDR1 MGHRA and CDR2 YSYEKL. The CDR3 DNA follows: TGCGCCAGCAGCCAAGGACGGGGGGAAGAGACCCAGTACTTC. Protein sequence: CASSQGRGEETQYF.

This clonotype has more than one count but fewer than ten. J is TRBJ2-2 and V is TRBV12-3 or TRBV12-4, with 12 bases matching TRBD2. J gave up 1 base and V 5 bases, and 5 bases lay outside the gene matches. The CDR3 loop spans 17 amino acids. CDR3 region: CASSPTSGRWNTGELFF. The CDR3 DNA follows: TGTGCCAGCAGTCCCACTAGCGGGAGGTGGAACACCGGGGAGCTGTTTTTT.

This clonotype came up a few times. The chain links TRBV29-1 to TRBJ2-5, with D perhaps given as TRBD1 or TRBD2 (5 bases each). The CDR3 loop spans 12 amino acids. V lost 4 bases and J 5 bases, leaving 11 bases between the germline ends. Germline V gives CDR1 SQVTM, CDR2 ANQGSEA. The CDR3 DNA reads TGCAGCGTTGTAAGGGGACGGGAGACCCAGTACTTC. Its translation: CSVVRGRETQYF.

The table lists this clonotype with many counts. V gene TRBV4-2 combines with J gene TRBJ2-7, with 9 positions matching TRBD1. Germline lookup yields CDR1 LGHNA and CDR2 YNFKEQ. The trim removed 0 bases at V and 3 bases at J, leaving 6 bases unmatched. The CDR3 runs 16 residues. The chain's CDR3 is CASSQDRGTGNYEQYF. The CDR3 coding sequence is TGTGCCAGCAGCCAAGATCGTGGGACAGGGAACTACGAGCAGTACTTC.

The chain has TRBV7-6 and TRBJ2-7; 8 positions agree with TRBD1. The CDR3 runs 14 residues. In germline, CDR1 is SGHVS, CDR2 FNYEAQ. The V segment lost 1 base and the J segment 5 bases; nucleotides outside the gene matches: 4. The CDR3 DNA reads TGTGCCAGCAGCTTAGGACAGGGGAGCCACGAGCAGTACTTC. Translating gives CASSLGQGSHEQYF.